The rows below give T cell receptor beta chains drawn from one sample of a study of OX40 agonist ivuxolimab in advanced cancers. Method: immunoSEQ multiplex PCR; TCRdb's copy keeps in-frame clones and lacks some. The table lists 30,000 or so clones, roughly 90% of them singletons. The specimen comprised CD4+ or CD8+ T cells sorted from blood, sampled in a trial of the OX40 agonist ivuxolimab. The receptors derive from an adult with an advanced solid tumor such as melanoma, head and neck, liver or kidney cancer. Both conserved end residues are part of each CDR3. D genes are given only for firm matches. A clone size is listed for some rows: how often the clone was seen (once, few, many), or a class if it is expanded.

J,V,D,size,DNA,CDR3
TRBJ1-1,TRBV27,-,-,TGTGCCAGCAGTTTATCAGGGGACACTGAAGCTTTCTTT,CASSLSGDTEAFF
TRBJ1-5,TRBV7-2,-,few,TGTGCCAGCAGCCAGGACTTTAACAATCAGCCCCAGCATTTT,CASSQDFNNQPQHF
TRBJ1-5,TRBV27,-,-,TGTGCCAGCAGTTGGCCCGGCCAGCCCCAGCATTTT,CASSWPGQPQHF
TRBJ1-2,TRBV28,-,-,TGTGCCAGCAGTTCCCGGACAGCGCCGTATGGCTACACCTTC,CASSSRTAPYGYTF
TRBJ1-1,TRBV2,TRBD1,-,TGTGCCAGCAGCGAATCCGGACAGGTTGAAGCTTTCTTT,CASSESGQVEAFF
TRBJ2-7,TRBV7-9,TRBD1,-,TGTGCCAGCAGCCCTTTCGGACAGGGTCCTAAGTACGAGAGCTACGAGCAGTACTTC,CASSPFGQGPKYESYEQYF
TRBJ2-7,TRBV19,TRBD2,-,TGTGCCAGTAGAGGGACTAGCGGGAGGGGCCTCTACGAGCAGTACTTC,CASRGTSGRGLYEQYF
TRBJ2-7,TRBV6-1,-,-,TGTGCCAGCAGTGAGTGGGGGACCTACGAGCAGTACTTC,CASSEWGTYEQYF
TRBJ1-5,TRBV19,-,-,TGTGCCAGTAGTATAGGTCTTAGTCAGCCCCAGCATTTT,CASSIGLSQPQHF
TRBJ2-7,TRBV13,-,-,TGTGCCAGCAGCTTATACACCGACTACGAGCAGTACTTC,CASSLYTDYEQYF
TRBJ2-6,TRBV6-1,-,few,TGTGCCAGCAGTGACAACTCTGGGGCCAACGTCCTGACTTTC,CASSDNSGANVLTF
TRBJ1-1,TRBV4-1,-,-,TGCGCCAGCAGCCAAGATTATCGGGGATATGCTGAAGCTTTCTTT,CASSQDYRGYAEAFF
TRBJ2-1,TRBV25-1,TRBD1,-,TGTGCCTCTGGGACAGGGCGGGAGGAGCAGTTCTTC,CASGTGREEQFF
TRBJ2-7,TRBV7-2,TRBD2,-,TGTGCCAGCAGCTTACGACTAGCGCCTGGGGAGGAGCAGTACTTC,CASSLRLAPGEEQYF
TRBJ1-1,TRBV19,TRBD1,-,TGTGCCAGTAGTACCCCTCGGACAGGGCAAACTGAAGCTTTCTTT,CASSTPRTGQTEAFF
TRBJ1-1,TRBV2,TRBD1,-,TGTGCCAGCAGTACCCAAAAGGACAGGGGTGGTGCTTTCTTT,CASSTQKDRGGAFF
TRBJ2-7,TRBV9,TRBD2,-,TGTGCCAGCAGCGTCTATAGCGGGGCGGCGGGAGCCTACGAGCAGTACTTC,CASSVYSGAAGAYEQYF
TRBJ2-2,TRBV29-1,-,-,TGCAGCGTGTGGGACACCGGGGAGCTGTTTTTT,CSVWDTGELFF
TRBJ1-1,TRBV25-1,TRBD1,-,TGTGCCAGCAGTCGGACAGGGTCGGGCACTGAAGCTTTCTTT,CASSRTGSGTEAFF
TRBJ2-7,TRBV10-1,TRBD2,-,TGCGCCAGCAGTGGAGGGACTAGCGGGAGGGCCCGCTCCTACGAGCAGTACTTC,CASSGGTSGRARSYEQYF
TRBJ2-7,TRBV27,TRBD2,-,TGTGCCAGCAGTTTAAGAGCGGGAGGTCTCTACGAGCAGTACTTC,CASSLRAGGLYEQYF
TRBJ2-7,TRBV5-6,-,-,TGTGCCAGCAGCTTGGGGGGCCCAAACGAGCAGTACTTC,CASSLGGPNEQYF
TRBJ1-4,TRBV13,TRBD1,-,TGTGCCAGCAGCGGACCGGGACAGGGGTTCGTAAAACTGTTTTTT,CASSGPGQGFVKLFF
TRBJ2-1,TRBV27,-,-,TGTGCCAGCAGTAGACAGAGCTCCTACAATGAGCAGTTCTTC,CASSRQSSYNEQFF
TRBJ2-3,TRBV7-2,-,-,TGTGCCAGCAGCTTTTCACCGGGGCTAGCTTTGAGCACAGATACGCAGTATTTT,CASSFSPGLALSTDTQYF
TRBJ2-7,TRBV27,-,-,TGTGCCAGCAGTCCGCCCGGTTGGACCTACGAGCAGTACTTC,CASSPPGWTYEQYF
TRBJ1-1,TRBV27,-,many,TGTGCCACCCGAACCGGGATGCATGAAGCTTTCTTT,CATRTGMHEAFF
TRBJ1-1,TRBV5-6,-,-,TGTGCCAGCAGCTTGCTCGCGGGGGTGAACACTGAAGCTTTCTTT,CASSLLAGVNTEAFF
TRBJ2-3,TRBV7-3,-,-,TGTGCCAGCAGCTTAGATGGGGCAGGTCGAACAGATACGCAGTATTTT,CASSLDGAGRTDTQYF
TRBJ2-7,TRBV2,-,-,TGTGCCAGCGGTGGCTCCTACGAGCAGTACTTC,CASGGSYEQYF
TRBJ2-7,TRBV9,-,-,TGTGCCAGCAGCGGTGGGCTGAATTACGAGCAGTACTTC,CASSGGLNYEQYF
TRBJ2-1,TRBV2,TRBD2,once,TGTGCCAGCAGGGGGACTAGCGGGAAGGGCGAGCAGTTCTTC,CASRGTSGKGEQFF
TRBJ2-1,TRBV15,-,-,TGTGCCACAGGAAACCAAGTGGTAGTGGGACAAGGCATCAATGAGCAGTTCTTC,CATGNQVVVGQGINEQFF
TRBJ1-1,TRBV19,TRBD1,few,TGTGCCAGTAGTAGGCAGGGGGCGGCTGAAGCTTTCTTT,CASSRQGAAEAFF
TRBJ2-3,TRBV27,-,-,TGTGCCAGCAGACCCAGCAGGGATACGCAGTATTTT,CASRPSRDTQYF
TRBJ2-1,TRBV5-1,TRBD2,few,TGCGCCAGCAGACCGGGAGGGCCGAGCTCCTACAATGAGCAGTTCTTC,CASRPGGPSSYNEQFF
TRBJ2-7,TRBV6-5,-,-,TGTGCCAGCAGTTACTCGATTTATGGAGAGCAGTACTTC,CASSYSIYGEQYF
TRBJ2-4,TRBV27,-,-,TGTGCCAGCAGCCAAACAGAAGCCAAAAACATTCAGTACTTC,CASSQTEAKNIQYF
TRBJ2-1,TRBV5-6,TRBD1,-,TGTGCCAGCAGCTCCTCGGGACAGGGGGTCTACAATGAGCAGTTCTTC,CASSSSGQGVYNEQFF
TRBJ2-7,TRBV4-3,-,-,TGCGCCAGCAGCCAAGATGCGGGGAGGGGGCCAAAAGAGCAGTACTTC,CASSQDAGRGPKEQYF
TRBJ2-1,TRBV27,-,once,TGTGCCAGCAGTTTACAAGGACAGCTTTCCTACAATGAGCAGTTCTTC,CASSLQGQLSYNEQFF
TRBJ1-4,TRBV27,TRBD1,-,TGTGCCAGCAGTTTGTACAGGGGGCCAAATGAAAAACTGTTTTTT,CASSLYRGPNEKLFF
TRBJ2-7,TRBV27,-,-,TGTGCCAGCAGTTTAGGCGGAACCTACGAGCAGTACTTC,CASSLGGTYEQYF
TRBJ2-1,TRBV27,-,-,TGTGCCAGCAGTCCCAGGGACACGGCCGGAGGCAATGAGCAGTTCTTC,CASSPRDTAGGNEQFF
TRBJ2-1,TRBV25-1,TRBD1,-,TGTGCCAGCAGGGGGGGGACAGGGAGCAATGAGCAGTTCTTC,CASRGGTGSNEQFF
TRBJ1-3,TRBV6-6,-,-,TGTGCCAGCAGCCAACACGACAGGACCCCTGGAAACACCATATATTTT,CASSQHDRTPGNTIYF
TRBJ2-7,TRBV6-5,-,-,TGTGCCAGCAGTTACTTCGCAGAAAGCTCCTACGAGCAGTACTTC,CASSYFAESSYEQYF
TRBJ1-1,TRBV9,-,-,TGTGCCAGCAGCCCATCCGGGCAGATTCAAAAAGCTTTCTTT,CASSPSGQIQKAFF
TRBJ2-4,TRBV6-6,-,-,TGTGCCAGCACTTCGCGGGGGCTTGGAAACATTCAGTACTTC,CASTSRGLGNIQYF